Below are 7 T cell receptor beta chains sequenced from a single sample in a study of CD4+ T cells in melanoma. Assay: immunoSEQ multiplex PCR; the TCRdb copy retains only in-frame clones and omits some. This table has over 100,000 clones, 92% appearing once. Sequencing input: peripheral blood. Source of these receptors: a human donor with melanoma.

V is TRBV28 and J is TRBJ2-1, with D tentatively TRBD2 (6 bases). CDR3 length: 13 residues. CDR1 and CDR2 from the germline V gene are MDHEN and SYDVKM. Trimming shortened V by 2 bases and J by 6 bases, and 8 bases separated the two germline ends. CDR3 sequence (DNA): TGTGCCAGCAGTTTAGGAGGGAGCAATGAGCAGTTCTTC. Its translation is CASSLGGSNEQFF.

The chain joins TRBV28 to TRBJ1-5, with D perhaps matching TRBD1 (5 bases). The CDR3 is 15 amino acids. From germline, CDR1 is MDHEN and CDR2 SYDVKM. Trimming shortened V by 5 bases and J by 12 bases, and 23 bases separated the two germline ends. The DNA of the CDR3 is TGTGCCAGCAGTCACAACCGAGGGGCGAAATCACGCCAGCATTTT. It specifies CASSHNRGAKSRQHF.

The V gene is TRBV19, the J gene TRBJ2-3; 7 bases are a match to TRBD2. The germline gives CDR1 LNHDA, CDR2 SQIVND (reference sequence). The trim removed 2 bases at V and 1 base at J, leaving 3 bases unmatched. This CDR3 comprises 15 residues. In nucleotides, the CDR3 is TGTGCCAGTAGTATACGGCTAGCGGGCACAGATACGCAGTATTTT. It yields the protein CASSIRLAGTDTQYF.

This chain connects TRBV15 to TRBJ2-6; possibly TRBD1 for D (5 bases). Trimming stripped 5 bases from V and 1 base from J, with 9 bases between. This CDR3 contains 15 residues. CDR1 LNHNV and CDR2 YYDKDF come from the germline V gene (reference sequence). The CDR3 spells CATSGQSSGANVLTF. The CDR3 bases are TGTGCCACCAGCGGACAAAGTTCTGGGGCCAACGTCCTGACTTTC.

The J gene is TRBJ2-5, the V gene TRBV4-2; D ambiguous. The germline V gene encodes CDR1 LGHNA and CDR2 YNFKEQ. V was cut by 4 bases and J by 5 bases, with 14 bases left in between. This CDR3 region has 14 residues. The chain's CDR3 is CASSPQMDVETQYF. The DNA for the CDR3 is TGTGCCAGCAGCCCCCAAATGGATGTGGAGACCCAGTACTTC.

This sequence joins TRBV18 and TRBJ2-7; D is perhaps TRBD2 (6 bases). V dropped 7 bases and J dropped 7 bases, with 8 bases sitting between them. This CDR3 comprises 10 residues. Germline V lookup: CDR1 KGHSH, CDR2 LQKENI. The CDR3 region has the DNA TGTGCCAGCTTGGCGGGGGAGCAGTACTTC. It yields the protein CASLAGEQYF.

The DNA for the CDR3 is TGTGCCAGCAGTCCCCCCACCCGGGGGTCGGTCCTACCCCAGCATTTT. Its translation: CASSPPTRGSVLPQHF. The chain carries TRBV28 and TRBJ1-5; D might be TRBD1 (5 bases). CDR3 length: 16 amino acids. Germline CDR1 MDHEN, CDR2 SYDVKM. Trimming left V 5 bases short and J 10 bases short, with 24 bases between.